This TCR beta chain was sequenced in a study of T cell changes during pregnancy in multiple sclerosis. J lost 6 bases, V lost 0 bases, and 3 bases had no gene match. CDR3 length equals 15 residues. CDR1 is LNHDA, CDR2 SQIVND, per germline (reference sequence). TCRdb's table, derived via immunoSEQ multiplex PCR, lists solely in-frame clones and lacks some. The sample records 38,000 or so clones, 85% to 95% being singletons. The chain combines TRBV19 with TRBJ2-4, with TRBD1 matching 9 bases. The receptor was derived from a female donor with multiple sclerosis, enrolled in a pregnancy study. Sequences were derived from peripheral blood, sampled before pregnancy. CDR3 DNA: TGTGCCAGTAGTATAGAAACAGGGGGCATAAACATTCAGTACTTC. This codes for CASSIETGGINIQYF.